These 8 T cell receptor beta chains originate from one sample sequenced in a study of blood T cell repertoires in COVID-19. Libraries were prepared by immunoSEQ multiplex PCR; TCRdb keeps only in-frame clonotypes and omits some of them. There are some 270,000 clones in the sample; about 80% occur only once, and 3.4% lies in the top ten. Sequenced input: PBMCs or T cells enriched from blood (not recorded which). The receptors stem from a middle-aged man who had recovered from COVID-19.

This chain connects TRBV28 to TRBJ2-1; D not resolved. There are 16 residues in the CDR3. Germline V gene lookup returns CDR1 MDHEN and CDR2 SYDVKM. V gave up 3 bases and J gave up 0 bases, with 12 bases separating them. DNA of the CDR3: TGTGCCAGCAGTTTTCGCAGGCAGAGCTCCTACAATGAGCAGTTCTTC. Protein product: CASSFRRQSSYNEQFF.

V usage is TRBV28 and J usage is TRBJ1-1; tentatively, D is TRBD1 (5 bases). Trimming took 4 bases from V and 0 from J, leaving 12 bases between them. Germline-derived CDR1 and CDR2 are MDHEN and SYDVKM. The CDR3 is made up of 15 amino acids. CDR3 nucleotides: TGTGCCAGCAGTTACCGGACAATGATGAACACTGAAGCTTTCTTT. Translation: CASSYRTMMNTEAFF.

This rearrangement joins TRBV7-8 to TRBJ1-5, with TRBD1 matching over 8 bases. The CDR3 is 14 residues long. J lost 9 bases, V lost 2 bases, and 6 bases had no gene match. CDR1 and CDR2 (germline): SGHVS, FQNEAQ. CDR3: CASSLTQTGVPQHF. CDR3 nucleotide sequence: TGTGCCAGCAGCTTAACCCAGACAGGGGTGCCCCAGCATTTT.

This clone was seen once. The V and J genes are TRBV28 and TRBJ1-5; D is ambiguous. The CDR3 covers 11 residues. Trimming took 6 bases from V and 7 from J, leaving 7 bases between them. Germline V lookup: CDR1 MDHEN, CDR2 SYDVKM. The CDR3 reads CASRQLQPQHF. The CDR3 bases are TGTGCCAGCAGACAGTTACAGCCCCAGCATTTT.

The chain couples TRBV11-3 to TRBJ2-1; TRBD2 matches 8 bases. V lost 0 bases and J lost 4; bases outside the gene matches: 5. The germline V gene has CDR1 SGHNT and CDR2 YENEEA. The CDR3 is 16 residues long. CDR3: CASSLDSGAFYNEQFF. CDR3 DNA: TGTGCCAGCAGCTTAGATAGCGGGGCTTTTTACAATGAGCAGTTCTTC.

As for this clone: Because it lacks the conserved phenylalanine or tryptophan at the end, this CDR3 is likely a read error. It is unclear where the CDR3 begins or ends on the DNA, so no DNA is shown, and the CDR3 is as TCRdb lists it. The chain has TRBV2 and TRBJ1-2. The CDR3 spans 13 amino acids, including both terminal residues. CDR1 is SNHLY and CDR2 is FYNNEI in the germline V gene. The CDR3 protein is CASRGLKGSGTRY.

The chain is built from TRBV6-5 and TRBJ1-5, with D hard to call. Trimming took 2 bases from V and 4 from J, leaving 6 bases between them. This CDR3 has 13 amino acids. Germline assignment: CDR1 MNHEY and CDR2 SVGAGI. CDR3 in amino acids: CASSYEGNQPQHF. As DNA, the CDR3 is TGTGCCAGCAGTTACGAGGGAAATCAGCCCCAGCATTTT.

The chain employs TRBV2 and TRBJ2-1; TRBD2 agrees at 8 bases. The CDR3 is 14 amino acids. V shed 6 bases and J 4 bases; nucleotides not matched to a gene: 5. Germline values: CDR1 SNHLY, CDR2 FYNNEI. This CDR3 is CASSGGAQYNEQFF. In DNA, the CDR3 is TGTGCCAGCAGCGGGGGGGCCCAATACAATGAGCAGTTCTTC. Filled out from reference TRBV2 and TRBJ2-1, the complete variable domain reads EPEVTQTPSHQVTQMGQEVILRCVPISNHLYFYWYRQILGQKVEFLVSFYNNEISEKSEIFDDQFSVERPDGSNFTLKIRSTKLEDSAMYFCASSGGAQYNEQFFGPGTRLTVL.